This TCR beta chain was sequenced in a study of T cell responses to AZD1222 COVID-19 vaccine. Overall study results and limits: Donors skewed white British and female; clonal diversity was possibly underestimated.

Produced via immunoSEQ multiplex PCR; TCRdb's table is partial and in-frame only. Among about 76,000 clones listed, roughly 90% were seen once. Between the trimmed V and J ends, which lost 5 bases and 4 bases, there was a span of 4 bases. The germline V gene has CDR1 LNHDA and CDR2 SQIVND (reference sequence). The CDR3 consists of 11 residues. As to this clone: Its antigen is currently unknown.

The source is an adult in good health. This specimen consisted of peripheral blood, obtained on day 0 of MenACWY control vaccination. The J gene is TRBJ2-3, the V gene TRBV19; unclear D gene. For the CDR3, the DNA is TGTGCCAGTAGTCTCTCAGATACGCAGTATTTT. Translated, it gives CASSLSDTQYF.